In this sample, the clone carrying this T cell receptor (beta chain) turned up a few times. What it binds is not known. These data are taken from a study of T-cell reconstitution after alpha-beta-depleted transplantation in children. General study points: Reported findings indicate that, about two months after transplant, alpha-beta T cells came from several hundred expanded clones, which were derived from non-depleted graft cells. High day-60 TCRbeta diversity in some patients came from surviving recipient T cells and thymic progenitors. At the one-year point after transplant, T-cell counts and TCRbeta diversity were found to come mostly from T cells that had been newly produced.

The V gene end was trimmed by 0 bases and the J gene end by 1 base; junction bases not matched to a gene: 1. CDR1 DFQATT and CDR2 SNEGSKA come from the germline V gene (reference sequence). CDR3 length: 14 residues. It was with unique molecular identifiers that the TCRbeta library was prepared. TCRdb independently ran MiXCR on the PCR reads; one entry per CDR3 protein. Seen here are about 260,000 distinct CDR3 sequences, around 8% observed once, and the top ten hold roughly 6%. The specimen was PBMCs, mostly from graft donor cells, collected 180 days after TCRalphabeta/CD19-depleted stem cell transplant. This chain links TRBV20-1 with TRBJ2-5; 8 bases match TRBD2. The clonotype originates from a male patient aged 5 to 17 who had a stem cell transplant for acute lymphoblastic leukemia, so the T cells may come from the graft donor. The DNA for the CDR3 is TGCAGTGCTAGAGAGAGCGGGGGCCAAGAGACCCAGTACTTC. Amino acids: CSARESGGQETQYF.